One and the same sample provided the 2 T cell receptor beta chains below, sequenced in a study of T cell responses to AZD1222 COVID-19 vaccine. Some clones are missing from TCRdb's copy, which holds only in-frame ones; the method was immunoSEQ multiplex PCR. The table has 200,000 to 250,000 clones, 85% to 95% seen once. Material: peripheral blood, obtained on day 0 of MenACWY control vaccination. Source of these receptors: an adult in good health.

The CDR3 coding sequence is TGTGCCAGCAGTGAGAGAGCGGGGGGGTATTTTCATACGCAGTATTTT. Its translation is CASSERAGGYFHTQYF. V usage is TRBV6-1 and J usage is TRBJ2-3; 10 bases are shared with TRBD2. The V gene end was trimmed by 3 bases and the J gene end by 7 bases; junction bases not matched to a gene: 10. Germline V gene lookup returns CDR1 MNHNS and CDR2 SASEGT. CDR3 length: 16 amino acids.

This chain uses TRBV5-1 with TRBJ2-6; 7 nucleotides line up with TRBD1. The CDR3 loop spans 15 amino acids. Trimming removed 1 base from V and 4 bases from J; junction bases left unmatched: 2. From germline, CDR1 is SGHRS and CDR2 YFSETQ. CDR3 region: CASSLTGDGANVLTF. In DNA form, the CDR3 reads TGCGCCAGCAGCTTGACAGGGGACGGGGCCAACGTCCTGACTTTC.